The subject of this entry is one T cell receptor beta chain. This sample is part of a study of shared clonotypes between healthy human individuals. This CDR3 contains 17 residues. V gave up 3 bases and J gave up 0 bases, with 16 bases separating them. Germline V lookup: CDR1 SGHDT, CDR2 YYEEEE. Deep level was the assay's run setting. Sequenced by immunoSEQ multiplex PCR; TCRdb stores in-frame clones only, minus some. The sample shows 650,000 to 800,000 clones, approximately 90% of them seen only once. The naive CD8 subset, CD45RO-negative cells positively selected for CCR7, excluded terminally differentiated effector memory CD45RA+ cells.

The chain couples TRBV5-6 to TRBJ1-5; D perhaps matches TRBD1 (6 bases). The sequencing input was naive CD8+ T cells sorted from blood. The receptor's source is a young man in good health. This chain's CDR3 is CASSSSGQGSSNQPQHF. The CDR3 DNA sequence: TGTGCCAGCAGCTCCTCGGGCCAGGGGAGTAGCAATCAGCCCCAGCATTTT.